The 25 T cell receptor beta chains listed next were all sequenced from one sample in a study of cytotoxic CD8 clonotypes in ibrutinib-treated CLL. Method: immunoSEQ multiplex PCR; TCRdb's copy keeps in-frame clones and lacks some. The top ten hold around 4.9% of the sample, which has more than 110,000 clones, 76% seen once. Source: PBMCs, taken after 24 months of ibrutinib treatment. The receptor source for this set is a human donor with chronic lymphocytic leukemia.

The V gene is TRBV5-1, the J gene TRBJ2-5, with D possibly matching TRBD2 (5 bases). CDR3 length: 12 residues. The ends were cut back, 7 bases at V and 3 bases at J, with 10 bases in the middle. Germline V gene data show CDR1 as SGHRS and CDR2 as YFSETQ. In DNA form, the CDR3 reads TGCGCCAGCCGACAACTAGAAGAGACCCAGTACTTC. Translation: CASRQLEETQYF.

The CDR3 nucleotides read TGTGCCAGCAGCCACGCCCCGACCTACGAGCAGTACTTC. Its translation: CASSHAPTYEQYF. The chain joins TRBV28 to TRBJ2-7, with no clear D. Per the germline V gene, CDR1 is MDHEN and CDR2 is SYDVKM. The CDR3 spans 13 residues. The V and J ends lost 6 bases and 2 bases respectively, with 11 bases between them.

The CDR3 here is CASSVVGAGVDEQYF. The CDR3 DNA reads TGTGCCAGCAGCGTAGTGGGAGCGGGAGTTGACGAGCAGTACTTC. The chain has TRBV9 and TRBJ2-7; TRBD2 matches 8 bases. This CDR3 is built from 15 residues. The germline CDR1 and CDR2 sequences are SGDLS and YYNGEE. Losses at the gene ends were 0 bases for V and 5 bases for J; bases not matched to a gene: 7.

The V call is TRBV28, the J call TRBJ2-1, with D perhaps being TRBD1 or TRBD2 (5 bases each). The CDR3 has 13 residues. Germline CDR1 is MDHEN and CDR2 is SYDVKM. Deletions cut 5 bases from V and 3 bases from J, with 8 bases between. The CDR3 coding sequence is TGTGCCAGCAGTGGTGGGGGCTACAATGAGCAGTTCTTC. It yields the protein CASSGGGYNEQFF.

The chain joins TRBV7-6 to TRBJ1-1; 10 bases line up with TRBD1. Looked up from germline, CDR1 is SGHVS and CDR2 is FNYEAQ. The junction had 4 bases not matched to a gene; V was cut back by 5 bases and J by 4 bases. CDR3 size: 14 residues. CDR3 amino acids: CASSLRTGGTEAFF. The CDR3 DNA follows: TGTGCCAGCAGCCTCCGGACAGGGGGCACTGAAGCTTTCTTT.

This chain links TRBV5-1 with TRBJ1-1; 7 nucleotides line up with TRBD1. The CDR3 is made up of 15 amino acids. Per the germline V gene, CDR1 is SGHRS and CDR2 is YFSETQ. J lost 5 bases, V lost 4 bases, and 11 bases had no gene match. CDR3 sequence reads: CASSPPTGTGTEAFF. The CDR3 DNA is TGCGCCAGCAGCCCACCGACAGGGACGGGGACTGAAGCTTTCTTT.

The chain links TRBV19 to TRBJ2-6, with D possibly being TRBD1 (6 bases). The V end lost 3 bases, the J end lost 4 bases, and 19 bases lay between the germline ends. Germline CDR1 LNHDA, CDR2 SQIVND (reference sequence). This CDR3 is built from 18 residues. CDR3 sequence reads: CASSMRGAGATGANVLTF. The CDR3 DNA is TGTGCCAGTAGTATGCGAGGGGCAGGGGCCACGGGGGCCAACGTCCTGACTTTC.

The gene calls are TRBV30 and TRBJ2-2; 10 bases are shared with TRBD2. The J segment lost 4 bases and the V segment lost 0 bases, leaving 5 bases of the junction unmatched. Germline lookup yields CDR1 GTSNPN and CDR2 SVGIG (reference sequence). The CDR3 extends over 16 amino acids. For the CDR3, the DNA is TGTGCCTGGAGTGTTGGCAGCGGGGGGGGCACCGGGGAGCTGTTTTTT. Translated: CAWSVGSGGGTGELFF.

This clone was seen just once. The chain is built from TRBV2 and TRBJ2-7; possible D gene TRBD1, 6 bases. Germline CDR1 reads SNHLY; CDR2 reads FYNNEI. The CDR3 is made up of 13 amino acids. Deletions cut 6 bases from V and 4 bases from J, with 13 bases between. CDR3 in DNA: TGTGCCAGCAGCCTGGGGGCTCGGTACGAGCAGTACTTC. The encoded protein is CASSLGARYEQYF.

A single count supports this clone. The chain combines TRBV6-6 with TRBJ2-1, with 9 bases identical to TRBD2. The V gene end was trimmed by 9 bases and the J gene end by 7 bases; junction bases not matched to a gene: 13. This CDR3 region has 15 residues. Germline lookup yields CDR1 MNHNY and CDR2 SVGAGI (reference sequence). This CDR3 is CARKTWEREVNEQFF. The CDR3 DNA is TGTGCCAGGAAAACCTGGGAGCGGGAGGTAAATGAGCAGTTCTTC.

In DNA form, the CDR3 reads TGTGCCAGCAGCACGGGACAGCCCTCCGGGGAGCAGTTCTTC. It specifies CASSTGQPSGEQFF. This chain links TRBV7-3 with TRBJ2-1; 7 nucleotides line up with TRBD1. Germline CDR1 reads SGHTA; CDR2 reads FQGTGA. After removal of 5 bases from V and 10 bases from J, the junction contained 11 bases not matched to a gene. This CDR3 comprises 14 residues.

The chain couples TRBV7-9 to TRBJ1-5; D might be TRBD1 (6 bases). Trimming took 8 bases from V and 1 from J, leaving 9 bases between them. The CDR3 extends over 13 amino acids. The germline V gene has CDR1 SEHNR and CDR2 FQNEAQ (reference sequence). The CDR3 here is CASGGGSNQPQHF. For the CDR3, the DNA is TGTGCCAGCGGAGGGGGGAGCAATCAGCCCCAGCATTTT.

The CDR3 protein is CASSPPGVSEAFF. CDR3 DNA sequence: TGTGCCAGCTCACCCCCCGGAGTCTCTGAAGCTTTCTTT. The chain couples TRBV18 to TRBJ1-1; D gene ambiguous. The CDR3 has 13 residues. The V and J ends lost 3 bases and 6 bases respectively, with 11 bases between them. Germline-derived CDR1 and CDR2 are KGHSH and LQKENI.

The chain carries TRBV2 and TRBJ2-3; TRBD2 matches at 7 bases. V dropped 8 bases and J dropped 4; count of bases not matched to a gene: 0. The CDR3 is 11 amino acids. The germline V gene has CDR1 SNHLY and CDR2 FYNNEI. Here the CDR3 DNA reads TGTGCCAGCGGGGGGGCAGATACGCAGTATTTT. It translates to CASGGADTQYF.

This chain connects TRBV5-1 to TRBJ2-7; TRBD1 matches 9 bases. The CDR3 extends over 15 amino acids. J lost 6 bases, V lost 4 bases, and 11 bases had no gene match. Germline CDR1 SGHRS, CDR2 YFSETQ. The CDR3 region is CASSRGAGQGREQYF. The CDR3 nucleotides read TGCGCCAGCAGCCGGGGGGCGGGACAGGGTCGCGAGCAGTACTTC.

The chain combines TRBV7-3 with TRBJ1-3; TRBD1 might be the D (6 bases). The germline gives CDR1 SGHTA, CDR2 FQGTGA. V was clipped by 2 bases and J by 3 bases, with 8 bases between them. This CDR3 contains 14 residues. The DNA of the CDR3 is TGTGCCAGCAGCTTAGCAGGGGATGGAAACACCATATATTTT. Amino acids: CASSLAGDGNTIYF. Using reference TRBV7-3 and TRBJ1-3 for the parts outside the CDR3, the full variable domain is GAGVSQTPSNKVTEKGKYVELRCDPISGHTALYWYRQSLGQGPEFLIYFQGTGAADDSGLPNDRFFAVRPEGSVSTLKIQRTERGDSAVYLCASSLAGDGNTIYFGEGSWLTVV.

This clone has a handful of counts. This chain connects TRBV5-1 to TRBJ2-1; 7 bases agree with TRBD1. CDR1 SGHRS and CDR2 YFSETQ come from the germline V gene. After removal of 0 bases from V and 11 bases from J, the junction contained 5 bases not matched to a gene. The CDR3 sequence is 13 residues long. CDR3 in amino acids: CASSLEGQHQQFF. DNA for the CDR3: TGCGCCAGCAGCTTGGAGGGACAGCACCAGCAGTTCTTC.

The chain recombines TRBV9 with TRBJ1-3; a weak D match, TRBD1 (6 bases). The ends were cut back, 3 bases at V and 0 bases at J, with 13 bases in the middle. The CDR3 consists of 16 residues. The germline gives CDR1 SGDLS, CDR2 YYNGEE. CDR3 nucleotides: TGTGCCAGCAGCGATGAGCGGGGACACTCTGGAAACACCATATATTTT. Translating gives CASSDERGHSGNTIYF.

The chain joins TRBV19 to TRBJ1-2; perhaps TRBD1 as D (6 bases). Germline V lookup: CDR1 LNHDA, CDR2 SQIVND (reference sequence). Trimming stripped 5 bases from V and 4 bases from J, with 11 bases between. This CDR3 has 13 residues. The CDR3 DNA follows: TGTGCCAGTAGTCGCGGACAGCTCTATGGCTACACCTTC. It specifies CASSRGQLYGYTF. Full variable domain (rest looked up from reference TRBV19 and TRBJ1-2): DGGITQSPKYLFRKEGQNVTLSCEQNLNHDAMYWYRQDPGQGLRLIYYSQIVNDFQKGDIAEGYSVSREKKESFPLTVTSAQKNPTAFYLCASSRGQLYGYTFGSGTRLTVV.

This sequence joins TRBV11-2 and TRBJ2-3, with D possibly TRBD1 on 5 matching bases. In germline, CDR1 is SGHAT, CDR2 FQNNGV. Trimming cost V 7 bases and J 2 bases, with 10 bases left between them. The CDR3 is 13 residues long. CDR3 in DNA: TGTGCCAGCACGATGACAGTCACAGATACGCAGTATTTT. Translation gives CASTMTVTDTQYF.

This clone turned up a few times. V is TRBV7-9 and J is TRBJ1-5, with a possible D match to TRBD1 (5 bases). The length of the CDR3 is 14 residues. V was trimmed by 5 bases and J by 1 base, leaving 9 bases between them. From germline, CDR1 is SEHNR and CDR2 FQNEAQ (reference sequence). CDR3 nucleotides: TGTGCCAGCAGCCGATGGGACAGCAATCAGCCCCAGCATTTT. It specifies CASSRWDSNQPQHF.

The rearrangement joins TRBV7-2 to TRBJ1-5; D gene unclear. The CDR3 has 13 residues. Trimming removed 5 bases at V and 7 bases at J, with 12 bases between. Germline V CDR1 and CDR2: SGHTA, FQGNSA. CDR3 residues: CASSQRTEQPQHF. For the CDR3, the DNA is TGTGCCAGCAGCCAGAGGACGGAGCAGCCCCAGCATTTT.

The chain is built from TRBV4-3 and TRBJ1-6; unclear D gene. The CDR3 has 17 amino acids. The germline V and J ends were trimmed by 0 bases and 1 base, with 10 bases remaining between them. Per the germline V gene, CDR1 is LGHNA and CDR2 is YSLEER. CDR3 in amino acids: CASSQDIAGSYNSPLHF. The CDR3 DNA is TGCGCCAGCAGCCAAGATATCGCGGGTTCCTATAATTCACCCCTCCACTTT.

The chain carries TRBV6-1 and TRBJ1-1; maybe TRBD1 (6 bases). The CDR3 is 13 amino acids. Trimming left V 7 bases short and J 5 bases short, with 14 bases between. The germline V gene encodes CDR1 MNHNS and CDR2 SASEGT. The CDR3 spells CASTRTVKTEAFF. In DNA, the CDR3 is TGTGCCAGCACTCGGACAGTTAAGACTGAAGCTTTCTTT.

The rearrangement joins TRBV28 to TRBJ2-1; 8 positions agree with TRBD2. V shed 10 bases and J 8 bases; nucleotides not matched to a gene: 4. Germline CDR1 and CDR2: MDHEN and SYDVKM. This CDR3 has 11 residues. As DNA, the CDR3 is TGTGCCACCGGGAGGGGGGATGAGCAGTTCTTC. The encoded protein is CATGRGDEQFF.